This record concerns one T cell receptor beta chain sequence. The data were taken from a study of blood T cell repertoires in COVID-19. Overall study context: The analysed material was cDNA or gDNA that came from T cells, B-cell-depleted T cells, or PBMCs.

The protocol was immunoSEQ multiplex PCR, while the TCRdb copy is restricted to in-frame clones and leaves out a portion. The table has nearly 100,000 clones, about 80% seen once; the top ten hold more than 9%. CDR3 length: 16 amino acids. The chain links TRBV21-1 to TRBJ2-7; the table gives TRBD2 as D, unverified against the DNA. TRBV21-1 counts as a pseudogene. This TCR derives from a man between 65 and 85 years old with acute or convalescent COVID-19. The sequenced material came from peripheral blood. The CDR3 is CASSKGGRGRSYEQYF. In DNA form, the CDR3 reads TGTGCCAGCAGCAAAGGCGGGCGGGGAAGATCCTACGAGCAGTACTTC.